This T cell receptor beta chain emerged from a study of T cell responses to AZD1222 COVID-19 vaccine. Points from the study as a whole: Sampling captured repertoires only after the peak T cell response.

Repertoires were generated with immunoSEQ multiplex PCR, while TCRdb's copy carries only in-frame clones and drops some. Seen here are about 120,000 clones, 92% observed once, and the top ten hold under 10%. The length of the CDR3 is 17 residues. Looked up from germline, CDR1 is SGHNT and CDR2 is YYREEE (reference sequence). Germline trimming cut 0 bases from V and 3 bases from J; bases unmatched to any gene: 7. As concerns this clone: Its antigen is unidentified.

The chain combines TRBV5-4 with TRBJ1-2; the match to TRBD1 covers 11 bases. The sample here was peripheral blood, taken on day 0 of AZD1222 vaccination. The source of this sequence is an adult in good health. For the CDR3, the DNA is TGTGCCAGCAGCTTGGACGACATGGGACAGGGGGACTATGGCTACACCTTC. Translation gives CASSLDDMGQGDYGYTF.